This record concerns one T cell receptor beta chain sequence. Its antigen is currently unknown. The PCR had 60 Vbeta and 13 Jbeta primers. Here immunoSEQ multiplex PCR was the method, and the copy in TCRdb shows in-frame clones only, minus some. The data contain 150,000 to 200,000 clones, 85% of them singletons. The sample comes from a study of cytomegalovirus exposure and HLA in healthy donors. Findings and limits, study-wide: Presence/absence results assume similar sequencing depth per donor, which may not hold. Most TCR sequences proved rare, with some public TCRs found in many donors.

The CDR3 contains 13 residues. Germline V CDR1 and CDR2: MNHEY, SVGAGI. Between the trimmed V and J ends, which lost 8 bases and 6 bases, there was a span of 14 bases. Source material: PBMCs. The chain combines TRBV6-5 with TRBJ2-1; a possible D gene is TRBD1 (6 bases). The clonotype was recovered from a woman aged 45 to 65 in good health and CMV-seronegative. The CDR3: CASAPARGNEQFF. CDR3 DNA: TGTGCCAGCGCCCCGGCCAGGGGCAATGAGCAGTTCTTC.